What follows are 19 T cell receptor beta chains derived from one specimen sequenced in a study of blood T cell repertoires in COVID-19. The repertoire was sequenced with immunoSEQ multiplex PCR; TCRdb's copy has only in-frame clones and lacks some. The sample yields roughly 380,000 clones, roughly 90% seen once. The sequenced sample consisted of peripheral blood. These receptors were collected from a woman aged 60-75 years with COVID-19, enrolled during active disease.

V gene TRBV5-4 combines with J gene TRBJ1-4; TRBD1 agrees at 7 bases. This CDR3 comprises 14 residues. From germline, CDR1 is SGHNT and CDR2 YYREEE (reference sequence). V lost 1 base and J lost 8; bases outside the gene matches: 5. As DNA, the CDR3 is TGTGCCAGCAGCTTGCGCGCAGGGGGGGAAAAACTGTTTTTT. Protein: CASSLRAGGEKLFF. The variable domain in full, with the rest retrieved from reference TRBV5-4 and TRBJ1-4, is ETGVTQSPTHLIKTRGQQVTLRCSSQSGHNTVSWYQQALGQGPQFIFQYYREEENGRGNFPPRFSGLQFPNYSSELNVNALELDDSALYLCASSLRAGGEKLFFGSGTQLSVL.

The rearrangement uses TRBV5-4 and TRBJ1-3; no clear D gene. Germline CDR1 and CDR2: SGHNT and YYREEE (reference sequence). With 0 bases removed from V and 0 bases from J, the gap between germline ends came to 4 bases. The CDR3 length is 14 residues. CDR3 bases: TGTGCCAGCAGCTTGGACAGCTCTGGAAACACCATATATTTT. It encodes CASSLDSSGNTIYF. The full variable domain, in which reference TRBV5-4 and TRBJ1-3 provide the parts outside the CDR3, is ETGVTQSPTHLIKTRGQQVTLRCSSQSGHNTVSWYQQALGQGPQFIFQYYREEENGRGNFPPRFSGLQFPNYSSELNVNALELDDSALYLCASSLDSSGNTIYFGEGSWLTVV.

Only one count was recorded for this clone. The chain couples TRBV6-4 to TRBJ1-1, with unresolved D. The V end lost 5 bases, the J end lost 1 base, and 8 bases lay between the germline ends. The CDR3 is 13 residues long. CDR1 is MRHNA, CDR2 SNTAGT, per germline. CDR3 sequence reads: CASSSWPNTEAFF. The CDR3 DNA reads TGTGCCAGCAGTTCTTGGCCGAACACTGAAGCTTTCTTT.

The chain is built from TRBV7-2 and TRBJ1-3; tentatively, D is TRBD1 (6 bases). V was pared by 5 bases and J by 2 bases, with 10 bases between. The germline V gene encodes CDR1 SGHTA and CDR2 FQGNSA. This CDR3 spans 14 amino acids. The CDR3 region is CASSGYRAGNTIYF. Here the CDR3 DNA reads TGTGCCAGCAGCGGCTACAGGGCTGGAAACACCATATATTTT.

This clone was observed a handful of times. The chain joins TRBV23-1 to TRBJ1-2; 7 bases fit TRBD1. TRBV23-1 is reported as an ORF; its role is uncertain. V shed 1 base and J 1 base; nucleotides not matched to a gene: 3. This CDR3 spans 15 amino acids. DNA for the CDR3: TGCGCCAGCAGTCAATATAACAGGGGTAACTATGGCTACACCTTC. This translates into CASSQYNRGNYGYTF.

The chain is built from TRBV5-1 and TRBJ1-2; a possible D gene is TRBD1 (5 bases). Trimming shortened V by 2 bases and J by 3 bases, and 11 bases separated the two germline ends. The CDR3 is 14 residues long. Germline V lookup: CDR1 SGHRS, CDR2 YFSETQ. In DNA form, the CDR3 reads TGCGCCAGCAGCTTACAGGTCCCCGACTATGGCTACACCTTC. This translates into CASSLQVPDYGYTF.

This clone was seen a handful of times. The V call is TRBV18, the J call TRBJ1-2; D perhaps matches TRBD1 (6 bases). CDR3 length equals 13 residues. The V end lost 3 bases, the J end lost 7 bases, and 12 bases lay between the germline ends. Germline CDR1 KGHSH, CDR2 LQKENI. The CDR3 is CASSPTTGIGYTF. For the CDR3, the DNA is TGTGCCAGCTCACCGACTACAGGGATTGGCTACACCTTC.

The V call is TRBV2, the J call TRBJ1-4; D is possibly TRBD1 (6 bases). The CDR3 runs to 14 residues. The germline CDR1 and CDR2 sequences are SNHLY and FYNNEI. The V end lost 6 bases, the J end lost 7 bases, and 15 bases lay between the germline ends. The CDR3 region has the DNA TGTGCCAGCAGAGGGGGAAGGGGCGGTGAAAAACTGTTTTTT. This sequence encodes CASRGGRGGEKLFF.

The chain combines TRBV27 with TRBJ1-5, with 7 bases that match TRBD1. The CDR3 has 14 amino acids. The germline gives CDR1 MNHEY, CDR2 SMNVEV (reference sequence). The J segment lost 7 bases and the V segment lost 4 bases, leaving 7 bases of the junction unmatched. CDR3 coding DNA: TGTGCCAGCAGTTCTGACAGGGTTCGGCAGCCCCAGCATTTT. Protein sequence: CASSSDRVRQPQHF.

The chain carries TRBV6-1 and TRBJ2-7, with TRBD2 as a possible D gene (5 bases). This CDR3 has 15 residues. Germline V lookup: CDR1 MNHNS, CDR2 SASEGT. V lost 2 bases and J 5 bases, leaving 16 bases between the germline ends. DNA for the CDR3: TGTGCCAGCAGTGAATCGGACGGGGTCATCCACGAGCAGTACTTC. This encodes CASSESDGVIHEQYF.

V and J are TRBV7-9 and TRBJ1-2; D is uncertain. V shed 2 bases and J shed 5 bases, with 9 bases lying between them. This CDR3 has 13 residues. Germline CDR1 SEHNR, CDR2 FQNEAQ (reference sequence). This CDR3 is CASSLNNLYGYTF. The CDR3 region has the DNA TGTGCCAGCAGCTTAAACAACCTGTATGGCTACACCTTC.

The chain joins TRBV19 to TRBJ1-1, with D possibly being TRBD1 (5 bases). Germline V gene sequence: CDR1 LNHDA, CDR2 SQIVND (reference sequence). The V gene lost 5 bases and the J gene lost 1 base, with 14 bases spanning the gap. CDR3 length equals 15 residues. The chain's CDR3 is CASSPRTTGNTEAFF. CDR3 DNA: TGTGCCAGTAGTCCCCGGACCACAGGGAACACTGAAGCTTTCTTT.

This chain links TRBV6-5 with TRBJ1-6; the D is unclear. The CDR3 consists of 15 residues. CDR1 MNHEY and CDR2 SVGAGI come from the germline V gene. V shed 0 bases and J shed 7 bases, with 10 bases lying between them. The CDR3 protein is CASSYSHRTNSPLHF. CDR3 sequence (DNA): TGTGCCAGCAGTTACTCGCACAGAACGAATTCACCCCTCCACTTT.

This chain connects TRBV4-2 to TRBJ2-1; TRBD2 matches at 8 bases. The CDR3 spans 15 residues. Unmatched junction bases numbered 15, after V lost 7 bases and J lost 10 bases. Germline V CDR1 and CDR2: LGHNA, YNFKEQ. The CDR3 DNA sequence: TGTGCCAGCACCACAGCGGGGGACCCGGGCCAGGAGCAGTTCTTC. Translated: CASTTAGDPGQEQFF.

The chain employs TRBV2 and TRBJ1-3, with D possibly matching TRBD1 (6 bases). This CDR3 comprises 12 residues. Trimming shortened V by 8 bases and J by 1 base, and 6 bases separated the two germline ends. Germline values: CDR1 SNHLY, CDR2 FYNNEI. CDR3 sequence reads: CASDRSGNTIYF. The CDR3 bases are TGTGCCAGCGACAGGTCTGGAAACACCATATATTTT. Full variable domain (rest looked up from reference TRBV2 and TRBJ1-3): EPEVTQTPSHQVTQMGQEVILRCVPISNHLYFYWYRQILGQKVEFLVSFYNNEISEKSEIFDDQFSVERPDGSNFTLKIRSTKLEDSAMYFCASDRSGNTIYFGEGSWLTVV.

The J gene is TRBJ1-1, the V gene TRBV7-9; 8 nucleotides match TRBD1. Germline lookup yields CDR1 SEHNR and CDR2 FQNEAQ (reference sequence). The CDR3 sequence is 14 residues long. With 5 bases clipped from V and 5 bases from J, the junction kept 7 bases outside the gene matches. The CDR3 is CASSPTGGDTEAFF. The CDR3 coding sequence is TGTGCCAGCAGCCCCACAGGGGGTGATACTGAAGCTTTCTTT.

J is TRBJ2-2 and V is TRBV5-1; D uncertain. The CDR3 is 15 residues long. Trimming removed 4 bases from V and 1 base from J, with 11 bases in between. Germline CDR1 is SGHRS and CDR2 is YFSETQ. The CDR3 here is CASSLDRQNTGELFF. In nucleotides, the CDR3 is TGCGCCAGCAGCCTCGACCGACAGAACACCGGGGAGCTGTTTTTT.

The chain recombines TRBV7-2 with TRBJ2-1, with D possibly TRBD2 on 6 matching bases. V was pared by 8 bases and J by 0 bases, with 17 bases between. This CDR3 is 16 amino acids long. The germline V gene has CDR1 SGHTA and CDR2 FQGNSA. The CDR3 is CASRPMAGSSYNEQFF. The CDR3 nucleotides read TGTGCCAGCCGGCCAATGGCGGGGTCCTCCTACAATGAGCAGTTCTTC. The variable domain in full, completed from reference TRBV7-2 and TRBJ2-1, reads GAGVSQSPSNKVTEKGKDVELRCDPISGHTALYWYRQSLGQGLEFLIYFQGNSAPDKSGLPSDRFSAERTGGSVSTLTIQRTQQEDSAVYLCASRPMAGSSYNEQFFGPGTRLTVL.

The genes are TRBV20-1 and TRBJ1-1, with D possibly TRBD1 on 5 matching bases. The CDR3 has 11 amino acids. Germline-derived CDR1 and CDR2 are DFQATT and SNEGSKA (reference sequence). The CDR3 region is CSIQGNTEAFF. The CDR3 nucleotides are TGCAGCATCCAGGGTAACACTGAAGCTTTCTTT.